Detailed here is one T cell receptor beta chain. Its matching antigen is unknown. This specimen belongs to a study of cytomegalovirus exposure and HLA in healthy donors. General study results and limits: Cytomegalovirus status was reportedly diagnosed by the classifier with high sensitivity and specificity. Roughly even sequencing depth across donors was the assumption behind the presence/absence analyses.

V gave up 2 bases and J gave up 7 bases; unmatched junction bases: 5. Germline CDR1 and CDR2: KGHSH and LQKENI. The CDR3 contains 13 residues. The PCR made use of 60 Vbeta and 13 Jbeta primers. Assay: immunoSEQ multiplex PCR; the TCRdb copy retains only in-frame clones and omits some. Here the sample spans 150,000 to 200,000 clones, roughly 80% being singletons. The clonotype was recovered from a woman younger than 35 in good health and CMV-seronegative. This rearrangement joins TRBV18 to TRBJ2-7, with 7 bases aligning to TRBD1. The sequenced material came from PBMCs. CDR3 sequence: CASSPGQAEEQYF. CDR3 coding DNA: TGTGCCAGCTCACCAGGACAGGCAGAAGAGCAGTACTTC.